Listed below are T cell receptor beta chains from one sample, sequenced in a study of T cell responses to AZD1222 COVID-19 vaccine. Sequencing was performed with immunoSEQ multiplex PCR; in TCRdb, only in-frame clones are kept and a portion is missing. Among around 95,000 clones listed, roughly 91% were seen once. The specimen was peripheral blood, collected on day 0 of AZD1222 vaccination. These receptors all stem from an adult in good health. CDR3s include the opening cysteine and the closing phenylalanine or tryptophan. A D gene is named only where the DNA matches it firmly. Rows may omit the clone size; those that give it use once, few, many or a size class.

J gene: TRBJ2-2; D gene: TRBD1; clone size: .; V gene: TRBV6-5; CDR3 DNA: TGTGCCAGCAGCGCCGGGACAGGGGACACCGGGGAGCTGTTTTTT; CDR3 protein: CASSAGTGDTGELFF
J gene: TRBJ2-1; D gene: .; clone size: .; V gene: TRBV29-1; CDR3 DNA: TGCAGCGTTGATCACCACGGACAAATCGGAATAGGGTACAATGAGCAGTTCTTC; CDR3 protein: CSVDHHGQIGIGYNEQFF
J gene: TRBJ2-7; D gene: .; clone size: .; V gene: TRBV12-3/TRBV12-4; CDR3 DNA: TGTGCCAGCAGTTTTATACCGGGACGAGAATCATTC; CDR3 protein: CASSFIPGRESF
J gene: TRBJ1-3; D gene: TRBD1; clone size: once; V gene: TRBV7-9; CDR3 DNA: TGTGCCAGCAGTCTGACAGGGGCGGGAGGAAACACCATATATTTT; CDR3 protein: CASSLTGAGGNTIYF
J gene: TRBJ2-5; D gene: .; clone size: .; V gene: TRBV5-1; CDR3 DNA: TGCGCCAGCAGCTTTGGCCCCGCGGGCGGAGAAGAGACCCAGTACTTC; CDR3 protein: CASSFGPAGGEETQYF
J gene: TRBJ2-7; D gene: TRBD2; clone size: .; V gene: TRBV4-2; CDR3 DNA: TGTGCCAGCAGCCAAGAAACTAGCGGGAACACCTACGAGCAGTACTTC; CDR3 protein: CASSQETSGNTYEQYF
J gene: TRBJ1-1; D gene: .; clone size: .; V gene: TRBV28; CDR3 DNA: TGTGCCAGCCATGCCCCCCAACAAGGACACCCGAACACTGAAGCTTTCTTT; CDR3 protein: CASHAPQQGHPNTEAFF
J gene: TRBJ1-5; D gene: .; clone size: once; V gene: TRBV7-9; CDR3 DNA: TGTGCCAGCAGCTTAGTGCGCCCCTGGGGCAATCAGCCCCAGCATTTT; CDR3 protein: CASSLVRPWGNQPQHF
J gene: TRBJ2-1; D gene: TRBD1; clone size: .; V gene: TRBV27; CDR3 DNA: TGTGCCAGCAGTTTAGGGACAGGGTACAATGAGCAGTTCTTC; CDR3 protein: CASSLGTGYNEQFF
J gene: TRBJ1-5; D gene: .; clone size: once; V gene: TRBV29-1; CDR3 DNA: TGCAGCGTCAGTGACACCAATCAGCCCCAGCATTTT; CDR3 protein: CSVSDTNQPQHF
J gene: TRBJ2-6; D gene: .; clone size: .; V gene: TRBV7-2; CDR3 DNA: TGTGCCAGCAGCTTATCGGGCAGGGGTATAGGTGGGGCCAACGTCCTGACTTTC; CDR3 protein: CASSLSGRGIGGANVLTF
J gene: TRBJ1-6; D gene: .; clone size: .; V gene: TRBV27; CDR3 DNA: TGTGCCAGCAGTTTTCAGGGTGGATCACCCCTCCACTTT; CDR3 protein: CASSFQGGSPLHF
J gene: TRBJ1-5; D gene: .; clone size: .; V gene: TRBV28; CDR3 DNA: TGTGCCAGCAGTTCCCGACAGACCCAGCATTTT; CDR3 protein: CASSSRQTQHF
J gene: TRBJ2-5; D gene: .; clone size: .; V gene: TRBV28; CDR3 DNA: TGTGCCAGCATGTTGGAGACCCAGTACTTC; CDR3 protein: CASMLETQYF
J gene: TRBJ1-2; D gene: .; clone size: .; V gene: TRBV11-2; CDR3 DNA: TGTGCCAGCAGCCATGAGGGATCTGGCTACACCTTC; CDR3 protein: CASSHEGSGYTF
J gene: TRBJ1-1; D gene: .; clone size: .; V gene: TRBV2; CDR3 DNA: TGTGCCAGCAGTGACGGGAGGACCACTGAAGCTTTCTTT; CDR3 protein: CASSDGRTTEAFF
J gene: TRBJ1-5; D gene: .; clone size: .; V gene: TRBV2; CDR3 DNA: TGTGCCAGCAGTCGGTTACAGGGTGGGGGCTCTCAGCCCCAGCATTTT; CDR3 protein: CASSRLQGGGSQPQHF
J gene: TRBJ2-1; D gene: .; clone size: .; V gene: TRBV7-3; CDR3 DNA: TGTGCCAGCAGCCCAGGAGGCGGCTACTACAATGAGCAGTTCTTC; CDR3 protein: CASSPGGGYYNEQFF
J gene: TRBJ2-2; D gene: TRBD1; clone size: .; V gene: TRBV28; CDR3 DNA: TGTGCCAGCACTACAGGGGGCCGGGACACCGGGGAGCTGTTTTTT; CDR3 protein: CASTTGGRDTGELFF
J gene: TRBJ1-6; D gene: TRBD1; clone size: .; V gene: TRBV19; CDR3 DNA: TGTGCCAGTGGACCGGGACAGCATAATTCACCCCTCCACTTT; CDR3 protein: CASGPGQHNSPLHF
J gene: TRBJ2-5; D gene: .; clone size: once; V gene: TRBV29-1; CDR3 DNA: TGCAGCGTTGAGGGCGGGACCCTGAAGGAGGGGCAAGAGACCCAGTACTTC; CDR3 protein: CSVEGGTLKEGQETQYF
J gene: TRBJ2-7; D gene: TRBD1; clone size: .; V gene: TRBV7-6; CDR3 DNA: TGTGCCAGCAGCCCGGGACAGTACGAGCAGTACTTC; CDR3 protein: CASSPGQYEQYF
J gene: TRBJ2-7; D gene: .; clone size: once; V gene: TRBV28; CDR3 DNA: TGTGCCAGCACGAGTCCAACCTACGAGCAGTACTTC; CDR3 protein: CASTSPTYEQYF
J gene: TRBJ1-5; D gene: .; clone size: once; V gene: TRBV5-1; CDR3 DNA: TGCGCCAGCAGCTTTGGGAACAATCAGCCCCAGCATTTT; CDR3 protein: CASSFGNNQPQHF
J gene: TRBJ1-1; D gene: .; clone size: .; V gene: TRBV9; CDR3 DNA: TGTGCCAGCCAAGGGGGAGATGAAGCTTTCTTT; CDR3 protein: CASQGGDEAFF
J gene: TRBJ2-1; D gene: TRBD2; clone size: .; V gene: TRBV19; CDR3 DNA: TGTGCCAGTGCTAGCGGCGCTTTCTACAATGAGCAGTTCTTC; CDR3 protein: CASASGAFYNEQFF
J gene: TRBJ1-1; D gene: .; clone size: .; V gene: TRBV2; CDR3 DNA: TGTGCCAGCAGGGAGCACGTCGGGGTAGGCACTGAAGCTTTCTTT; CDR3 protein: CASREHVGVGTEAFF
J gene: TRBJ2-2; D gene: .; clone size: .; V gene: TRBV5-1; CDR3 DNA: TGCGCCAGCAGCTACACCCGGGACACCTCGAACACCGGGGAGCTGTTTTTT; CDR3 protein: CASSYTRDTSNTGELFF
J gene: TRBJ2-3; D gene: .; clone size: .; V gene: TRBV3-1/TRBV3-2; CDR3 DNA: TGTGCCAGCAGGCGAAGCTCAGGGGCAGATACGCAGTATTTT; CDR3 protein: CASRRSSGADTQYF
J gene: TRBJ1-2; D gene: .; clone size: .; V gene: TRBV25-1; CDR3 DNA: TGTGCCAGCAGTGATTTACGGGGGCACTGGGGCTACACCTTC; CDR3 protein: CASSDLRGHWGYTF
J gene: TRBJ2-7; D gene: .; clone size: .; V gene: TRBV10-3; CDR3 DNA: TGTGCCATCAAAGGGGGGGATAGCGCGTCCTACGAGCAGTACTTC; CDR3 protein: CAIKGGDSASYEQYF
J gene: TRBJ2-2; D gene: TRBD2; clone size: .; V gene: TRBV5-1; CDR3 DNA: TGCGCCAGCAGCCAAGTAGCGGGAGCGAACACCGGGGAGCTGTTTTTT; CDR3 protein: CASSQVAGANTGELFF
J gene: TRBJ2-5; D gene: .; clone size: .; V gene: TRBV7-3; CDR3 DNA: TGTGCCAGCAGCTTAAGTCCGCAAGAGACCCAGTACTTC; CDR3 protein: CASSLSPQETQYF
J gene: TRBJ1-6; D gene: .; clone size: .; V gene: TRBV5-4; CDR3 DNA: TGTGCCAGCAGCTTGTACTCAGGGGTTGAATCACCCCTCCACTTT; CDR3 protein: CASSLYSGVESPLHF
J gene: TRBJ1-5; D gene: TRBD1; clone size: .; V gene: TRBV7-8; CDR3 DNA: TGTGCCAGCAGCATACAGGGGCGCAATCAGCCCCAGCATTTT; CDR3 protein: CASSIQGRNQPQHF
J gene: TRBJ1-2; D gene: .; clone size: .; V gene: TRBV7-9; CDR3 DNA: TGTGCCAGCAGCTTAGAGTGGTTGCCGGGCTACACCTTC; CDR3 protein: CASSLEWLPGYTF
J gene: TRBJ2-1; D gene: TRBD2; clone size: .; V gene: TRBV7-9; CDR3 DNA: TGTGCCAGCAGCTGGACGAATAGCGGGAAAACCTACAATGAGCAGTTCTTC; CDR3 protein: CASSWTNSGKTYNEQFF
J gene: TRBJ1-1; D gene: .; clone size: .; V gene: TRBV27; CDR3 DNA: TGTGCCAGCAGTTCCCGGTGGGAGTTACTGAACACTGAAGCTTTCTTT; CDR3 protein: CASSSRWELLNTEAFF
J gene: TRBJ1-5; D gene: .; clone size: .; V gene: TRBV5-1; CDR3 DNA: TGCGCCAGCAGCTTGGATTCCGGTTCTCAGCCCCAGCATTTT; CDR3 protein: CASSLDSGSQPQHF
J gene: TRBJ1-1; D gene: .; clone size: .; V gene: TRBV30; CDR3 DNA: TGTGCCTGGAGTGTAACTAGGTGGACTGAAGCTTTCTTT; CDR3 protein: CAWSVTRWTEAFF
J gene: TRBJ1-3; D gene: .; clone size: .; V gene: TRBV5-1; CDR3 DNA: TGCGCCAGCAGCTTGATACAGGTTGGGTCTGGAAACACCATATATTTT; CDR3 protein: CASSLIQVGSGNTIYF
J gene: TRBJ2-7; D gene: .; clone size: .; V gene: TRBV7-8; CDR3 DNA: TGTGCCAGCAGCTCAGACCTTGGCGACGAGCAGTACTTC; CDR3 protein: CASSSDLGDEQYF
J gene: TRBJ1-1; D gene: TRBD1; clone size: .; V gene: TRBV2; CDR3 DNA: TGTGCCAGCAGTGAGAACAGGGGGCGGACAGAGGCTTTCTTT; CDR3 protein: CASSENRGRTEAFF
J gene: TRBJ2-7; D gene: .; clone size: .; V gene: TRBV7-2; CDR3 DNA: TGTGCCAGCAGCTCGATGGACGGCCCCTACGAGCAGTACTTC; CDR3 protein: CASSSMDGPYEQYF
J gene: TRBJ2-3; D gene: TRBD2; clone size: .; V gene: TRBV5-4; CDR3 DNA: TGTGCCAGCAGCTCGCTCTCTAGCGGGAGTAGCACAGATACGCAGTATTTT; CDR3 protein: CASSSLSSGSSTDTQYF
J gene: TRBJ1-1; D gene: .; clone size: few; V gene: TRBV29-1; CDR3 DNA: TGCAGCGGTTACAGGGCAGCGAACACTGAAGCTTTCTTT; CDR3 protein: CSGYRAANTEAFF
J gene: TRBJ2-1; D gene: TRBD1; clone size: .; V gene: TRBV15; CDR3 DNA: TGTGCCACCAGCAGGACAGGGGGCTCAGGTAACAATGAGCAGTTCTTC; CDR3 protein: CATSRTGGSGNNEQFF
J gene: TRBJ1-6; D gene: .; clone size: once; V gene: TRBV5-8; CDR3 DNA: TGTGCCAGCAGCTTGAGGTCCCAGGCACTTTCACCCCTCCACTTT; CDR3 protein: CASSLRSQALSPLHF
J gene: TRBJ2-1; D gene: .; clone size: .; V gene: TRBV5-8; CDR3 DNA: TGTGCCAGCAGCTTGGGAAGGGCTTCCTACAATGAGCAGTTCTTC; CDR3 protein: CASSLGRASYNEQFF
J gene: TRBJ1-1; D gene: .; clone size: .; V gene: TRBV3-1/TRBV3-2; CDR3 DNA: TGTGCCAGCAGCCCATGGGACGCCTTAGGCACTGAAGCTTTCTTT; CDR3 protein: CASSPWDALGTEAFF
J gene: TRBJ2-1; D gene: .; clone size: .; V gene: TRBV4-1; CDR3 DNA: TGCGCCAGCAGCCAAGAGAGGGTACTTAGCAATGAGCAGTTCTTC; CDR3 protein: CASSQERVLSNEQFF
J gene: TRBJ1-1; D gene: .; clone size: .; V gene: TRBV7-3; CDR3 DNA: TGTGCCAGCAGCTTAAGTGGGGACACTGAAGCTTTCTTT; CDR3 protein: CASSLSGDTEAFF
J gene: TRBJ2-1; D gene: .; clone size: .; V gene: TRBV6-5; CDR3 DNA: TGTGCCAGCGAAGAAAGCGGGTCCTCCTACAATGAGCAGTTCTTC; CDR3 protein: CASEESGSSYNEQFF
J gene: TRBJ1-1; D gene: .; clone size: .; V gene: TRBV28; CDR3 DNA: TGTGCCAGCAGTTTGCGGGCGAGAGGGCACCAGAACACTGAAGCTTTCTTT; CDR3 protein: CASSLRARGHQNTEAFF
J gene: TRBJ2-1; D gene: .; clone size: .; V gene: TRBV7-6; CDR3 DNA: TGTGCCAGCAGCAGAGCCGGGATCCTCCTCGGTGAGCAGTTCTTC; CDR3 protein: CASSRAGILLGEQFF